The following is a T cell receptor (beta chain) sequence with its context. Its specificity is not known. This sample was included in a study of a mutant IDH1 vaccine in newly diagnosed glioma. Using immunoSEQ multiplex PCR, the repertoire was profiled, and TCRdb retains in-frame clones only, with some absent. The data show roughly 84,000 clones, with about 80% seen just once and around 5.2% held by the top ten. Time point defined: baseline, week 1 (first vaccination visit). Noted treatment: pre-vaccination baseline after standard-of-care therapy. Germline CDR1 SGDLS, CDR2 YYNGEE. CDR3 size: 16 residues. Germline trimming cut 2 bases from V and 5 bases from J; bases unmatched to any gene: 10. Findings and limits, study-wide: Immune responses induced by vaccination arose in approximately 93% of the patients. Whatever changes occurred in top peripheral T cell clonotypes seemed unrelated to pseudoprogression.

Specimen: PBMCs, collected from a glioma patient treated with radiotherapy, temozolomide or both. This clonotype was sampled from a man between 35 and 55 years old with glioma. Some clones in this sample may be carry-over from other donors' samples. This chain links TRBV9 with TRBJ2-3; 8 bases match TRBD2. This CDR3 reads CASSVNPGGPRDTQYF. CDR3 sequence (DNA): TGTGCCAGCAGCGTGAATCCGGGGGGGCCTAGAGATACGCAGTATTTT.